The 2 T cell receptor beta chains below all came from one sample that was sequenced in a study of shared clonotypes between healthy human individuals. The assay was immunoSEQ multiplex PCR, and TCRdb's table has in-frame clones only and misses some. The sample includes roughly 2,000,000 clones, roughly 93% of them seen just once. In the naive CD8 group, cells lacked CD45RO and were positively selected for CCR7, so terminally differentiated effector memory CD45RA+ cells were left out. The sample comprised naive CD8+ T cells from PBMCs. These receptors were taken from a man younger than 35 in good health. Some clones in this sample may be carry-over from other donors' samples.

This clone has only one observation. The CDR3 loop is CASSERDRSPYEQYF. The CDR3 DNA is TGTGCCAGCAGTGAACGAGACAGGAGTCCCTACGAGCAGTACTTC. The rearrangement uses TRBV2 and TRBJ2-7, with D possibly being TRBD1 (6 bases). CDR3 length: 15 residues. Trimming cost V 2 bases and J 2 bases, with 13 bases left between them. CDR1 and CDR2 from the germline V gene are SNHLY and FYNNEI.

The chain has TRBV4-3 and TRBJ2-1, with TRBD2 identical over 13 bases. Germline loops: CDR1 LGHNA, CDR2 YSLEER. The CDR3 extends over 20 amino acids. V lost 0 bases to trimming and J lost 8 bases; unmatched junction nucleotides: 16. The CDR3, as DNA: TGCGCCAGCAGCCAAGAGCTGAGGACTAGCGGGAGTCTCCCTGCGGATGAGCAGTTCTTC. It encodes CASSQELRTSGSLPADEQFF.